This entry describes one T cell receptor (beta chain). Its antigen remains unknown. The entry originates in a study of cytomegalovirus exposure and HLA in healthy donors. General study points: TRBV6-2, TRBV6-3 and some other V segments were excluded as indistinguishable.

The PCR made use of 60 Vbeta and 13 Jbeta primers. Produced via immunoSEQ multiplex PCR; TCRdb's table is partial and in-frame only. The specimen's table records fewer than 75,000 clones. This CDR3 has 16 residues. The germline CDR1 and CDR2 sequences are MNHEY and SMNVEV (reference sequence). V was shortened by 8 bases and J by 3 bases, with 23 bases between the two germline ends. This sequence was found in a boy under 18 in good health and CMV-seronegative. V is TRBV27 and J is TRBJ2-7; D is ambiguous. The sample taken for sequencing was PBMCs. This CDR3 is CASGTFLVGVGYEQYF. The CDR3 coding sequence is TGTGCCAGCGGCACTTTTCTAGTTGGCGTTGGCTACGAGCAGTACTTC.